This T cell receptor (beta chain) was captured in a study of PD-L1 blockade in urothelial cancer. Germline V gene lookup returns CDR1 KGHSH and CDR2 LQKENI. The CDR3 runs to 12 residues. The J segment lost 11 bases and the V segment lost 4 bases, leaving 6 bases of the junction unmatched. As to time point: pretreatment peripheral blood. All patients handed over anywhere from 1 to 8 samples, pretreatment and on-treatment. Generated by immunoSEQ multiplex PCR, the TCRdb table keeps only in-frame clones and is missing some. The repertoire holds around 82,000 clones, roughly 84% seen once, with 2% to 2.5% in the top ten.

The chain recombines TRBV18 with TRBJ2-3; 7 positions agree with TRBD2. The sequenced sample was PBMCs, obtained around atezolizumab (anti-PD-L1) treatment. The source is a man in his 60s with urothelial cancer. In nucleotides, the CDR3 is TGTGCCAGCTCACTTGCTGGGGAGGGGCAGTATTTT. Translated, it gives CASSLAGEGQYF.